The clone carrying this T cell receptor (beta chain) was observed once. Antigen specificity is unknown. This sample was taken from a study of blood T cells in healthy people across ages. No fewer than 6 million PBMCs went into each sample. The germline CDR1 and CDR2 sequences are DFQATT and SNEGSKA (reference sequence). Trimming cost V 7 bases and J 8 bases; bases outside gene matches: 4. The CDR3 length is 12 residues. Study-level results: Roughly linear declines in TCR beta diversity per million T cells occurred with age.

Combining a sample-barcoded 5' primer with a J-beta primer mix, a second PCR ran for roughly 6 to 11 cycles. MiXCR was run by TCRdb on the 5' RACE reads, yielding one entry per CDR3 protein. The table includes over 500,000 distinct CDR3 sequences, approximately 52% detected once. This chain connects TRBV20-1 to TRBJ2-2, with 10 bases identical to TRBD1. Sequences were obtained from blood. The receptor comes from a woman at least 80 years old in good health. CDR3 residues: CSGDRGPGELFF. The CDR3 DNA is TGCAGTGGGGACAGGGGACCGGGGGAGCTGTTTTTT.